These 5 T cell receptor beta chains share one sample of origin, sequenced in a study of T cell responses to AZD1222 COVID-19 vaccine. The protocol was immunoSEQ multiplex PCR, while the TCRdb copy is restricted to in-frame clones and leaves out a portion. Among 99,000 or so clones, around 80% were seen once, and the ten largest hold around 5%. Sequences were derived from peripheral blood, sampled on day 0 of AZD1222 vaccination. These receptors were collected from an adult in good health.

CDR3 in amino acids: CASSEQAGNQPQHF. The CDR3 region has the DNA TGTGCCAGCAGTGAACAGGCTGGCAATCAGCCCCAGCATTTT. V gene TRBV2 combines with J gene TRBJ1-5; D is ambiguous. This CDR3 is 14 amino acids long. Trimming pared 2 bases from V and 2 bases from J, leaving 7 bases between. Germline V gene sequence: CDR1 SNHLY, CDR2 FYNNEI.

The chain carries TRBV30 and TRBJ1-3, with no clear D. CDR3 size: 13 residues. V was trimmed by 2 bases and J by 4 bases, leaving 9 bases between them. Germline-derived CDR1 and CDR2 are GTSNPN and SVGIG (reference sequence). The CDR3 nucleotides read TGTGCCTGGAGTTCTCGTACAGGAAACACCATATATTTT. It codes for CAWSSRTGNTIYF.

V is TRBV29-1 and J is TRBJ2-7; 7 positions agree with TRBD1. Germline CDR1 reads SQVTM; CDR2 reads ANQGSEA. The trim removed 7 bases at V and 2 bases at J, leaving 5 bases unmatched. The CDR3 is 12 residues long. The CDR3 region is CSGRQGPYEQYF. The CDR3 nucleotides are TGCAGCGGGCGACAGGGCCCCTACGAGCAGTACTTC.

V and J are TRBV2 and TRBJ2-2; D uncertain. V gave up 6 bases and J gave up 4 bases, with 12 bases separating them. CDR3 length: 14 amino acids. Per germline, CDR1 SNHLY and CDR2 FYNNEI. CDR3 sequence (DNA): TGTGCCAGCAGGGTACAGTTGGTCACCGGGGAGCTGTTTTTT. Protein: CASRVQLVTGELFF.

This chain connects TRBV6-5 to TRBJ1-1; D gene unclear. Trimming took 6 bases from V and 1 from J, leaving 12 bases between them. The CDR3 is 14 amino acids. Germline loops: CDR1 MNHEY, CDR2 SVGAGI. CDR3 in amino acids: CASSRSLQNTEAFF. The CDR3 DNA follows: TGTGCCAGCAGCCGCTCCTTACAGAACACTGAAGCTTTCTTT.